These T cell receptor beta chains were read from a single sample in a study of cytomegalovirus exposure and HLA in healthy donors. Only in-frame clones appear in the TCRdb table, and some are missing; sequencing was by immunoSEQ multiplex PCR. The repertoire holds more than 120,000 clones, with roughly 80% as singletons. Sample: PBMCs. The receptors here all came from a woman in her twenties or thirties in good health and CMV-seronegative. Each CDR3 is given with its conserved first and last residue. The order of the fields is V gene, J gene, CDR3 protein.

TRBV21-1	TRBJ2-3	CASRTGSTDTQYF
TRBV10-3	TRBJ2-7	CAISESTAAVEQYF
TRBV29-1	TRBJ2-7	CSVELQATYEQYF
TRBV19	TRBJ1-2	CASSLSTEYYGYTF
TRBV28	TRBJ2-7	CASRVRPGLAASSYEQYF
TRBV29-1	TRBJ2-7	CSVARQDSVTYEQYF
TRBV7-2	TRBJ1-3	CASSPRATSGNTIYF
TRBV9	TRBJ2-5	CASSARRGVSGRSGETQYF
TRBV7-9	TRBJ1-5	CSSSMVGGSNQPQHF
TRBV5-4	TRBJ2-3	CASSLDRGRGTDTQYF
TRBV11-3	TRBJ2-1	CASSPAPSGGFDEQFF
TRBV2	TRBJ2-3	CASAGLAASPGADTQYF
TRBV7-9	TRBJ1-2	CASRDGENNYGYTF
TRBV7-3	TRBJ2-2	CASSLMAGPNTGELFF
TRBV5-6	TRBJ1-2	CASSQSYGYTF
TRBV7-3	TRBJ2-3	CASSLGGRVDMQYF
TRBV15	TRBJ2-1	CATSLGQAYNEQFF
TRBV19	TRBJ1-1	CASSPTREETTEAFF
TRBV7-3	TRBJ2-1	CASSTQGHEQFF
TRBV5-1	TRBJ2-1	CASSWSGVDEQFF
TRBV11-2	TRBJ2-7	CASSRQGPSYEQYF
TRBV19	TRBJ2-7	CASSTTSGSYEQYF
TRBV7-9	TRBJ2-1	CASSLAARVSYNEQFF
TRBV18	TRBJ2-7	CASSPRQGPYEQYF
TRBV10-2	TRBJ1-1	CASSESRGGNTEAFF
TRBV7-2	TRBJ2-1	CASSTTGGPNNEQFF
TRBV5-1	TRBJ1-6	CASSLGSTDSPLHF
TRBV5-1	TRBJ2-3	CASSPLGGGSSTDTQYF
TRBV4-1	TRBJ1-1	CASSRTWQGFTEAFF
TRBV4-2	TRBJ2-1	CASSPGTEQFF
TRBV6-1	TRBJ2-2	CASSGRTGATGELFF
TRBV2	TRBJ1-1	CAIKKAETGYTEAFF
TRBV18	TRBJ1-3	CASSPSTGGASGNTIYF
TRBV7-2	TRBJ1-2	CASSLGQGADGYTF
TRBV4-2	TRBJ2-7	CASSLFGGAGVTYEQYF
TRBV6-6	TRBJ2-3	CASSTLRGSDTQYF
TRBV4-1	TRBJ2-5	CASSQGDRGPGTQYF
TRBV30	TRBJ2-1	CAWSSYRTGSSYNEQFF
TRBV10-3	TRBJ1-2	CAISPTQGAGYGYTF
TRBV29-1	TRBJ1-3	CSVLEGANTGNTIYF
TRBV4-1	TRBJ1-5	CASSQENPGGYGQPQHF
TRBV7-2	TRBJ1-2	CASRTTGAPVNYGYTF
TRBV30	TRBJ1-2	CAWRGGGRGGYTF
TRBV28	TRBJ2-7	CASTPIGTTFSYEQYF
TRBV30	TRBJ1-4	CAWDGQGRGGRNEKLFF
TRBV27	TRBJ2-7	CASSFESGIPYEQYF
TRBV6-1	TRBJ2-7	CATSPVGEDEQYF
TRBV19	TRBJ1-5	CASSTSGGWAHQPQHF
TRBV2	TRBJ2-5	CACMRGGVQETQYF
TRBV27	TRBJ2-3	CASSFDLGGSTDTQYF
TRBV30	TRBJ2-2	CAWRSWQDWTGELFF
TRBV4-3	TRBJ2-2	CASSQRGTGGELFF
TRBV11-2	TRBJ2-4	CASRTGGKNIQYF
TRBV5-5	TRBJ1-1	CASSLVKGDTEAFF
TRBV6-4	TRBJ2-6	CASSENSRSGANVLTF
TRBV2	-	CASSFHGGRGNYEQYF
TRBV7-9	TRBJ1-5	CASSQGTGESPQHF
TRBV5-1	TRBJ1-6	CASSLLRGQGGRNSPLHF
TRBV5-1	TRBJ1-2	CASSPGGEGVRNYGYTF
TRBV7-9	TRBJ2-7	CASSLAREFSYEQYF